This T cell receptor beta chain was captured by sequencing in a study of response to subunit inactivated influenza vaccine. This clonotype was seen many times. Its specificity is unknown. Each CDR3 protein gets one entry after TCRdb re-called the RT-PCR reads with MiXCR. The sample lists over 150,000 distinct CDR3 sequences, around 9% occurring once. V gave up 0 bases and J gave up 8 bases, with 7 bases separating them. The CDR3 consists of 12 residues. The germline CDR1 and CDR2 sequences are LGHNA and YNFKEQ. Whole-study results and caveats: A suggestion made by the authors is that each seasonal influenza vaccination recruits few new T cells.

The gene calls are TRBV4-2 and TRBJ1-1; D gene unclear. The sample consisted of non-naive T cells sorted from PBMCs, taken on the day of vaccination. The TCR comes from a man aged 50 to 59 who received an inactivated influenza vaccine. CDR3 DNA: TGTGCCAGCAGCCAAGAGGGCGGGGAAGCTTTCTTT. Protein product: CASSQEGGEAFF.